This T cell receptor beta chain was recorded in a study of blood T cell repertoires in COVID-19. Study as a whole: The analysed material was cDNA or gDNA that came from T cells, B-cell-depleted T cells, or PBMCs.

In the authors' methods: Researchers report that nucleated cell counts were estimated from reference gene primer amplification. Some clones are missing from TCRdb's copy, which holds only in-frame ones; the method was immunoSEQ multiplex PCR. V and J calls and clone size are those listed in that table; D and trimming were worked out from the DNA. The repertoire consists of 30,000 to 40,000 clones, with roughly 80% occurring once and the leading ten covering roughly 15%. The sample consisted of peripheral blood. This TCR was sampled from a man older than 75 with active or convalescent COVID-19.

The CDR3 DNA follows: TGCGCCAGCAGCCAAGACGGGACAGCGTACAATGAGCAGTTCTTC. It is translated as CASSQDGTAYNEQFF. The chain is built from TRBV5-1 and TRBJ2-1; 7 nucleotides agree with TRBD1. Per germline, CDR1 SGHRS and CDR2 YFSETQ. J gave up 4 bases and V 4 bases, and 8 bases lay outside the gene matches. CDR3 size: 15 residues.